One sample yielded the 10 T cell receptor beta chains listed below, sequenced in a study of identical twins. TCRdb redid the calling of the 5' RACE reads with MiXCR, one entry per CDR3 protein. The sample carries some 630,000 distinct CDR3 sequences, roughly 6.6% recorded once. The sample also formed part of further work on yellow fever vaccine responses in identical twins.

The sequenced sample consisted of PBMCs. The receptors stem from a woman aged 18-29 years in good health.

The chain links TRBV4-2 to TRBJ2-1, with D perhaps TRBD2 (5 bases). Germline lookup yields CDR1 LGHNA and CDR2 YNFKEQ. The CDR3 contains 16 residues. Trimming took off 7 bases at V and 0 bases at J, with 16 bases between the two ends. The CDR3 DNA reads TGTGCCAGCACCCTGGGAGCCACCAGCTCCTACAATGAGCAGTTCTTC. Residues: CASTLGATSSYNEQFF.

The genes are TRBV5-1 and TRBJ2-1; possible D gene TRBD1, 5 bases. The CDR3 runs 19 residues. The germline V and J ends were trimmed by 0 bases and 5 bases, with 24 bases remaining between them. Germline V gene sequence: CDR1 SGHRS, CDR2 YFSETQ. CDR3 region: CASSLVKFMGSEGDNEQFF. CDR3 nucleotide sequence: TGCGCCAGCAGCTTGGTGAAGTTTATGGGAAGCGAAGGGGACAATGAGCAGTTCTTC.

The J gene is TRBJ1-5, the V gene TRBV18; no firm D call. V shed 2 bases and J shed 0 bases, with 8 bases lying between them. The V gene's germline CDR1 is KGHSH and CDR2 LQKENI. The CDR3 extends over 15 amino acids. The CDR3 DNA reads TGTGCCAGCTCACCATCGGCCGGTAGCAATCAGCCCCAGCATTTT. It yields the protein CASSPSAGSNQPQHF. Full variable domain (remainder filled in from reference TRBV18 and TRBJ1-5): NAGVMQNPRHLVRRRGQEARLRCSPMKGHSHVYWYRQLPEEGLKFMVYLQKENIIDESGMPKERFSAEFPKEGPSILRIQQVVRGDSAAYFCASSPSAGSNQPQHFGDGTRLSIL.

This clonotype was seen more than once but under ten times. The chain uses TRBV20-1 and TRBJ2-1; no clear D gene. The CDR3 spans 14 residues. Trimming cost V 5 bases and J 3 bases, with 14 bases left between them. Germline CDR1 is DFQATT and CDR2 is SNEGSKA (reference sequence). The CDR3 loop is CSAQAAQHYNEQFF. The CDR3 DNA sequence: TGCAGTGCTCAGGCGGCGCAGCACTACAATGAGCAGTTCTTC.

This clonotype was seen only a few times. V and J are TRBV5-1 and TRBJ2-1; maybe TRBD2 (5 bases). This CDR3 spans 15 amino acids. CDR1 and CDR2 from the germline V gene are SGHRS and YFSETQ. Trimming removed 6 bases from V and 3 bases from J, with 16 bases in between. The CDR3 DNA sequence: TGCGCCAGCACCCTTGCGACGGGGAGCTACAATGAGCAGTTCTTC. Protein product: CASTLATGSYNEQFF.

The V call is TRBV28, the J call TRBJ2-7, with 7 nucleotides matching TRBD1. There are 14 residues in the CDR3. CDR1 and CDR2 from the germline V gene are MDHEN and SYDVKM. The V and J ends lost 7 bases and 2 bases, in that order; junction bases with no gene match: 8. CDR3 DNA: TGTGCCAGCAAAAACCTACAGGGGACCTACGAGCAGTACTTC. As protein: CASKNLQGTYEQYF.

The genes are TRBV5-1 and TRBJ1-4; TRBD1 might be the D (5 bases). The V gene lost 4 bases and the J gene lost 5 bases, with 15 bases spanning the gap. The CDR3 extends over 15 amino acids. The germline CDR1 and CDR2 sequences are SGHRS and YFSETQ. CDR3 sequence reads: CASSPQGSQNEKLFF. The CDR3 DNA reads as TGCGCCAGCAGCCCGCAGGGCTCGCAAAATGAAAAACTGTTTTTT.

The CDR3 loop reads CASSEFSWTSGERFF. The CDR3 DNA reads TGTGCCAGCAGTGAATTTTCCTGGACTAGCGGTGAGAGGTTCTTC. The chain links TRBV2 to TRBJ2-1; TRBD2 aligns across 10 bases. Germline trimming cut 2 bases from V and 15 bases from J; bases unmatched to any gene: 13. Germline values: CDR1 SNHLY, CDR2 FYNNEI. CDR3 length: 15 residues. The full variable domain, with the rest looked up from reference TRBV2 and TRBJ2-1, is EPEVTQTPSHQVTQMGQEVILRCVPISNHLYFYWYRQILGQKVEFLVSFYNNEISEKSEIFDDQFSVERPDGSNFTLKIRSTKLEDSAMYFCASSEFSWTSGERFFGPGTRLTVL.

This clonotype was recorded at least ten times. The chain links TRBV6-1 to TRBJ2-1, with 7 bases that match TRBD2. The V and J ends lost 3 bases and 4 bases, in that order; junction bases with no gene match: 3. CDR3 length: 14 amino acids. CDR1 and CDR2 from the germline V gene are MNHNS and SASEGT. The CDR3 is CASSERGLYNEQFF. The DNA of the CDR3 is TGTGCCAGCAGTGAGCGGGGGTTATACAATGAGCAGTTCTTC.

This clonotype has a count of ten or more. The rearrangement joins TRBV6-5 to TRBJ2-2; 9 bases match TRBD2. The trim removed 1 base at V and 5 bases at J, leaving 2 bases unmatched. Germline CDR1 reads MNHEY; CDR2 reads SVGAGI. This CDR3 is 15 amino acids long. The CDR3: CASSYLAGATGELFF. Here the CDR3 DNA reads TGTGCCAGCAGTTACTTAGCGGGGGCAACCGGGGAGCTGTTTTTT.